This paragraph reports one T cell receptor beta chain. These data come from a study of blood T cell repertoires in COVID-19. Across the study: Sites across the United States, Italy and Spain contributed samples from acute and convalescent COVID-19.

Sequencing used immunoSEQ multiplex PCR; TCRdb keeps in-frame clones, though not all of them. This sample yields hundreds of thousands of clones, of which around 89% are seen a single time; under 0.3% belongs to the top ten. V was clipped by 1 base and J by 4 bases, with 11 bases between them. The CDR3 is 15 residues long. Germline V gives CDR1 LGHNA, CDR2 YSLEER. The sequenced sample consisted of peripheral blood. The sequence derives from a woman aged 18-35 years with acute or convalescent COVID-19. V gene TRBV4-3 combines with J gene TRBJ1-5; weak D call: TRBD1 (5 bases). The CDR3 protein is CASSQATGGNQPQHF. The CDR3 coding sequence is TGCGCCAGCAGCCAAGCAACAGGAGGGAATCAGCCCCAGCATTTT.